This T cell receptor (beta chain) was captured in a study of T cells in Graves' hyperthyroidism and ophthalmopathy. This clonotype was picked up a small number of times. RNA transcripts gave rise to amplified TCR beta CDR3 regions. First-round RT-PCR targeting the TCR CDR3 was performed with the HTBI primer set. TCRdb fed the multiplex PCR reads into MiXCR, producing one record per CDR3 protein. The table records roughly 800,000 distinct CDR3 sequences, more than 30% of them present only once. Material for sequencing was blood. The sequence came from a man aged 18 to 29 with Graves' hyperthyroidism.

For the CDR3, the DNA is TGTGCCAGCAGCCTGAAAAGGTACGAGCAGTACTTC. Translated: CASSLKRYEQYF. The V gene is TRBV5-8, the J gene TRBJ2-7; D gene ambiguous. The V end lost 4 bases, the J end lost 4 bases, and 9 bases lay between the germline ends. This CDR3 comprises 12 residues. Germline V gives CDR1 SGHTS, CDR2 YDEGEE.